This TCR beta chain was found in a study of blood T cell repertoires in COVID-19. Measured with immunoSEQ multiplex PCR; TCRdb has only the in-frame clones, and not every one. The data contain 95,000 to 100,000 clones, about nine tenths of them seen just once; the ten biggest clones take up roughly 17%. This CDR3 has 12 residues. This receptor was taken from a man in his forties or fifties with acute or convalescent COVID-19. The rearrangement links TRBV21-1 to TRBJ1-1; TRBD1 is the table's D call and was not checked against the DNA. TRBV21-1 constitutes a pseudogene. The sequenced material came from peripheral blood. CDR3 in amino acids: CASRPPDREAFF. CDR3 nucleotides: TGTGCCAGCAGACCCCCGGACAGGGAAGCTTTCTTT.